This section outlines one T cell receptor beta chain sequence together with its context. Methods used by the authors: From reference gene primer amplification, estimates of nucleated cell counts were derived. Produced via immunoSEQ multiplex PCR; TCRdb's table is partial and in-frame only. For V, J and clone size, that table is used; D and trimming come from the DNA. This sample yields 84,000 or so clones, of which about four fifths are seen a single time; 39% belongs to the top ten. This record comes from a study of blood T cell repertoires in COVID-19. About the study: Acute and convalescent COVID-19 samples came from the United States, Italy and Spain. T cells, B-cell-depleted T cells, or PBMCs supplied cDNA or gDNA.

The germline V gene has CDR1 SQVTM and CDR2 ANQGSEA. This CDR3 spans 14 amino acids. The V end lost 3 bases, the J end lost 7 bases, and 18 bases lay between the germline ends. Sequences were obtained from peripheral blood. The clonotype was recovered from an elderly man with active or convalescent COVID-19. This chain connects TRBV29-1 to TRBJ1-2; D possibly corresponds to TRBD1 (6 bases). The CDR3: CSVEGTGLFPGYTF. The DNA for the CDR3 is TGCAGCGTTGAGGGTACAGGGCTTTTTCCTGGCTACACCTTC.